The next 20 T cell receptor beta chains were all read from a single sample in a study of CD8+CD57+ T cells in acquired aplastic anemia. Patients picked for sequencing had shown CD8+CD57+ cell expansion detected by flow cytometry. The use of genomic DNA as template underpinned the TCR beta VDJ and CDR3 profiling. TCRdb re-called the reads with MiXCR, one entry per CDR3 protein. The profile shows under 500,000 distinct CDR3 sequences, around 33% of them singletons. The material sequenced was sorted CD4+, CD8+, or CD8+CD57+ T cells (not recorded which) from PBMCs. The receptors were sampled from a human donor with aplastic anemia.

DNA for the CDR3: TGTGCCAGCAGCGACAGGGTCACCTACGAGCAGTACGTC. It yields the protein CASSDRVTYEQYV. V is TRBV2 and J is TRBJ2-7; 7 bases map to TRBD1. Germline loops: CDR1 SNHLY, CDR2 FYNNEI. V was pared by 6 bases and J by 2 bases, with 4 bases of the junction left unmatched. The CDR3 runs to 13 residues.

Many counts were recorded for this clonotype. The chain has TRBV2 and TRBJ1-5; tentatively, D is TRBD1 (6 bases). This CDR3 is built from 15 residues. The V gene lost 5 bases and the J gene lost 2 bases, with 13 bases spanning the gap. The germline V gene encodes CDR1 SNHLY and CDR2 FYNNEI. CDR3 sequence reads: CASSSQGGGNQPQHF. The CDR3 coding sequence is TGTGCCAGCAGTTCACAGGGTGGAGGCAATCAGCCCCAGCATTTT.

In its sample, this clonotype was seen a few times. The rearrangement joins TRBV5-1 to TRBJ2-7; weak D call: TRBD2 (6 bases). Germline CDR1 and CDR2: SGHRS and YFSETQ. V gave up 0 bases and J gave up 1 base, with 11 bases separating them. The CDR3 spans 15 residues. In DNA, the CDR3 is TGCGCCAGCAGCTTGGATGGGGGACTTTCCTACGAGCAGTACTTC. Its protein is CASSLDGGLSYEQYF.

This clonotype appeared many times. The chain combines TRBV2 with TRBJ1-5; D is unresolved. The germline gives CDR1 SNHLY, CDR2 FYNNEI. CDR3 length equals 14 residues. V was clipped by 11 bases and J by 6 bases, with 20 bases between them. The CDR3 nucleotides read TGTGCCGGAAGCGTGGGCATATTGGGTCAGCCCCAGCATTTT. It codes for CAGSVGILGQPQHF.

This clonotype showed up just once. The chain couples TRBV20-1 to TRBJ2-5; possibly TRBD1 for D (5 bases). The CDR3 is 14 residues long. Trimming cost V 5 bases and J 9 bases, with 22 bases left between them. CDR1 is DFQATT, CDR2 SNEGSKA, per germline (reference sequence). CDR3 sequence (DNA): TGCAGTGCTTCCCACCCCCAGGGTAGGCAGCCCCAGTACTTC. Amino acid sequence: CSASHPQGRQPQYF.

This clonotype was detected many times. The chain joins TRBV5-1 to TRBJ2-7; D may be TRBD2 (6 bases). Germline V gene sequence: CDR1 SGHRS, CDR2 YFSETQ. The CDR3 spans 15 residues. The V gene lost 1 base and the J gene lost 3 bases, with 14 bases spanning the gap. The CDR3 region is CASSLMGGLGYEQYF. The CDR3 region has the DNA TGCGCCAGCAGCTTGATGGGGGGTCTCGGCTACGAGCAGTACTTC.

The CDR3, as DNA: TGTGCCAGCAGCTTCGCCGGGACAGGGGGGCAGCAGCCCCAGCATTTT. Translated, it gives CASSFAGTGGQQPQHF. This chain connects TRBV5-5 to TRBJ1-5, with 11 positions matching TRBD1. V was pared by 2 bases and J by 7 bases, with 8 bases of the junction left unmatched. Germline CDR1 reads SGHKS; CDR2 reads YYEKEE (reference sequence). This CDR3 region has 16 residues.

The chain joins TRBV11-2 to TRBJ2-7; TRBD2 agrees at 11 bases. With 0 bases clipped from V and 2 bases from J, the junction kept 6 bases outside the gene matches. CDR1 is SGHAT and CDR2 is FQNNGV in the germline V gene. The CDR3 sequence is 17 residues long. The CDR3 DNA is TGTGCCAGCAGCTTAGAACTAGCGGGGGCCCACGCCTACGAGCAGTACTTC. It yields the protein CASSLELAGAHAYEQYF.

This clonotype was found a few times. The V call is TRBV30, the J call TRBJ1-2; D is possibly TRBD1 (6 bases). CDR3 length: 17 amino acids. Germline V gives CDR1 GTSNPN, CDR2 SVGIG (reference sequence). Trimming removed 0 bases from V and 8 bases from J, with 25 bases in between. CDR3 coding DNA: TGTGCCTGGAGTGTACAGGCGGGGGGCGTGAGGATCCGGGGCTACACCTTC. Protein sequence: CAWSVQAGGVRIRGYTF.

The chain carries TRBV19 and TRBJ1-2, with a possible D match to TRBD1 (5 bases). The germline V gene has CDR1 LNHDA and CDR2 SQIVND (reference sequence). V was clipped by 3 bases and J by 7 bases, with 9 bases between them. The CDR3 sequence is 12 residues long. In DNA, the CDR3 is TGTGCCAGTAGTATCGGGGACTCTGGCTACACCTTC. Its translation: CASSIGDSGYTF.

V is TRBV6-1 and J is TRBJ2-7; perhaps TRBD2 as D (5 bases). Trimming took off 11 bases at V and 2 bases at J, with 16 bases between the two ends. CDR3 length: 13 amino acids. Looked up from germline, CDR1 is MNHNS and CDR2 is SASEGT. CDR3 residues: CASPGQEAYEQYF. The CDR3 DNA reads TGTGCCTCCCCGGGTCAGGAGGCCTACGAGCAGTACTTC.

This sequence joins TRBV29-1 and TRBJ2-7, with D tentatively TRBD1 (6 bases). Germline assignment: CDR1 SQVTM and CDR2 ANQGSEA. Trimming left V 4 bases short and J 4 bases short, with 20 bases between. There are 15 residues in the CDR3. The CDR3 region is CSVVDYSGDPYEQYF. Written as DNA, the CDR3 is TGCAGCGTTGTTGACTACTCAGGGGATCCGTACGAGCAGTACTTC.

This clonotype turned up a few times. This may be a read error, as it is one base from a much larger clone. The V call is TRBV29-1, the J call TRBJ1-1; D is ambiguous. Germline loops: CDR1 SQVTM, CDR2 ANQGSEA. The CDR3 length is 13 residues. In DNA, the CDR3 is TGCAGCGTTTCCCGCGATTTGAACGCTGAAGCTTTCTTT. It specifies CSVSRDLNAEAFF. Variable domain in full (rest from reference TRBV29-1 and TRBJ1-1): SAVISQKPSRDICQRGTSLTIQCQVDSQVTMMFWYRQQPGQSLTLIATANQGSEATYESGFVIDKFPISRPNLTFSTLTVSNMSPEDSSIYLCSVSRDLNAEAFFGQGTRLTVV.

At least ten counts were recorded for this clonotype. The CDR3 region is CASKTGGLYGYTF. The CDR3 bases are TGTGCCAGCAAGACAGGGGGACTTTATGGCTACACCTTC. The chain employs TRBV5-6 and TRBJ1-2; 9 nucleotides agree with TRBD1. Looked up from germline, CDR1 is SGHDT and CDR2 is YYEEEE. The V segment lost 6 bases and the J segment 5 bases; nucleotides outside the gene matches: 5. This CDR3 has 13 residues. The full variable domain, its missing parts supplied by reference TRBV5-6 and TRBJ1-2, is DAGVTQSPTHLIKTRGQQVTLRCSPKSGHDTVSWYQQALGQGPQFIFQYYEEEERQRGNFPDRFSGHQFPNYSSELNVNALLLGDSALYLCASKTGGLYGYTFGSGTRLTVV.

This clonotype has a single count. The rearrangement uses TRBV7-3 and TRBJ2-1; weak D call: TRBD1 (5 bases). The V gene's germline CDR1 is SGHTA and CDR2 FQGTGA. The V gene lost 11 bases and the J gene lost 7 bases, with 21 bases spanning the gap. The CDR3 extends over 14 amino acids. Here the CDR3 DNA reads TGTGCCTGGAGTGTACAGTCAGGGATGAATGAGCAGTTCTTC. It specifies CAWSVQSGMNEQFF. The whole variable domain, remainder taken from reference TRBV7-3 and TRBJ2-1, is GAGVSQTPSNKVTEKGKYVELRCDPISGHTALYWYRQSLGQGPEFLIYFQGTGAADDSGLPNDRFFAVRPEGSVSTLKIQRTERGDSAVYLCAWSVQSGMNEQFFGPGTRLTVL.

This clonotype showed up many times. V gene TRBV7-2 combines with J gene TRBJ1-1; D unclear. Trimming cost V 2 bases and J 0 bases, with 7 bases left between them. The germline gives CDR1 SGHTA, CDR2 FQGNSA. The CDR3 totals 14 residues. CDR3 nucleotide sequence: TGTGCCAGCAGCTTAACAGCTATGAACACTGAAGCTTTCTTT. The encoded protein is CASSLTAMNTEAFF.

This chain joins TRBV5-1 and TRBJ1-1; the D is unclear. The CDR3 length is 16 residues. V gave up 0 bases and J gave up 4 bases, with 16 bases separating them. CDR1 is SGHRS and CDR2 is YFSETQ in the germline V gene. The CDR3 sequence is CASSLGEILSSTEAFF. DNA for the CDR3: TGCGCCAGCAGCTTGGGGGAGATTTTGTCGAGCACTGAAGCTTTCTTT.

This clonotype was seen a few times. A much larger clone sits a single nucleotide away, making a read error possible. The rearrangement links TRBV2 to TRBJ1-2; D is perhaps TRBD1 (6 bases). This CDR3 is built from 12 residues. CDR1 and CDR2 (germline): SNHLY, FYNNEI. Trimming took 8 bases from V and 6 from J, leaving 13 bases between them. CDR3 region: CASGDTGNGYTF. CDR3 coding DNA: TGTGCCAGCGGCGACACAGGGAATGGCTACACCTTC. The whole variable domain, filled in from reference TRBV2 and TRBJ1-2, reads EPEVTQTPSHQVTQMGQEVILRCVPISNHLYFYWYRQILGQKVEFLVSFYNNEISEKSEIFDDQFSVERPDGSNFTLKIRSTKLEDSAMYFCASGDTGNGYTFGSGTRLTVV.

The chain links TRBV30 to TRBJ1-5; TRBD1 is a possible D gene (6 bases). Germline CDR1 and CDR2: GTSNPN and SVGIG (reference sequence). This CDR3 region has 15 residues. V lost 0 bases and J 4 bases, leaving 13 bases between the germline ends. The CDR3 nucleotides read TGTGCCTGGAGTGTACGCAGGGGCGGGAATCAGCCCCAGCATTTT. It yields the protein CAWSVRRGGNQPQHF.

This clonotype was found many times. The V and J genes are TRBV24-1 and TRBJ1-5; possibly TRBD1 for D (5 bases). CDR1 KGHDR and CDR2 SFDVKD come from the germline V gene. The ends were cut back, 5 bases at V and 3 bases at J, with 7 bases in the middle. The CDR3 is 13 amino acids. This CDR3 reads CATSGGPNQPQHF. The CDR3 DNA follows: TGTGCCACCAGTGGGGGCCCCAATCAGCCCCAGCATTTT.